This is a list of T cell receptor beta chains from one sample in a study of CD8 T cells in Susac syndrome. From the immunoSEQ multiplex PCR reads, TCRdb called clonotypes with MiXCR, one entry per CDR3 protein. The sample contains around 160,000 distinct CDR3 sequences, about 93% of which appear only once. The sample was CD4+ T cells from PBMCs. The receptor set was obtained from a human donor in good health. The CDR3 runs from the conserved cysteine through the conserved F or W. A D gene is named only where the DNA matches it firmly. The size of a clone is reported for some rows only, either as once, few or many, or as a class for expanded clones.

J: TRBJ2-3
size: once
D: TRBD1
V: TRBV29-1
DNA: TGCAGCGTTGAAACAGGGGCAGATACGCAGTATTTT
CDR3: CSVETGADTQYF

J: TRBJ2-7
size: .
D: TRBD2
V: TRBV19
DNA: TGTGCCACCGGACTAGGCTCCTACGAGCAGTACTTC
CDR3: CATGLGSYEQYF

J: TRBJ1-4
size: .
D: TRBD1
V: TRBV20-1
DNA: TGCAGTGCCGTTCCTCGACAGGGCAGGGGCGAAAAACTGTTTTTT
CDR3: CSAVPRQGRGEKLFF

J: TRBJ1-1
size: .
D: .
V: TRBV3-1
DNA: TGTGCCAGCAGCCAAGCCAGAGCAGTTTTCGACACTGAAGCTTTCTTT
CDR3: CASSQARAVFDTEAFF

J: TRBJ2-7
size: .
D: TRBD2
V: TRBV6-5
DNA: TGTGCCAGCAGTTACGCGGGGGGGCCTTACGAGCAGTACTTC
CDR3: CASSYAGGPYEQYF

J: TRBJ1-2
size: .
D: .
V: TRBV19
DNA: TGTGCCAGTACCAAGCGGGCAGGGTATGGCTACACCTTC
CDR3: CASTKRAGYGYTF

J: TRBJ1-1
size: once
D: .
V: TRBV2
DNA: TGTGCCAGCAGTGAAGGGGGGGGTAGGGCTGAAGCTTTCTTT
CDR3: CASSEGGGRAEAFF

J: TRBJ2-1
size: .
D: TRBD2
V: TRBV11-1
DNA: TGTGCCAGCAGCTTAGCGTCCCTAGCGGGGCTCAATGAGCAGTTCTTC
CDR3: CASSLASLAGLNEQFF

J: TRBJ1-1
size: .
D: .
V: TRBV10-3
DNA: TGTGCCATCAGTGAGAAAGGCGGATACCCCACTGAAGCTTTCTTT
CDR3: CAISEKGGYPTEAFF

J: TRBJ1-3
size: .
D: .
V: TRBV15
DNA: TGTGCCACCAGCAGAGAGGCCTTGGCGGGCGTATACTCTGGAAACACCATATATTTT
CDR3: CATSREALAGVYSGNTIYF

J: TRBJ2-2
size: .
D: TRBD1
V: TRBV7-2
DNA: TGTGCCAGCAGTCACGACAGGGGCGTCGGGGAGCTGTTTTTT
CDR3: CASSHDRGVGELFF

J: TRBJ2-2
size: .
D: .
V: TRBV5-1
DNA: TGCGCCAGCAGCTTGGGGTCGGGCGCCGGGGAGCTGTTTTTT
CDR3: CASSLGSGAGELFF

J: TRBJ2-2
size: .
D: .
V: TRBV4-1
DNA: TGCGCCAGCAGCCAACTCGGGGTGAGAGGGACCGGGGAGCTGTTTTTT
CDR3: CASSQLGVRGTGELFF

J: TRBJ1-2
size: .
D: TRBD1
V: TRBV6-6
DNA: TGTGCCAGCAGAGGGACAGCCTATGGCTACACCTTC
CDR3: CASRGTAYGYTF

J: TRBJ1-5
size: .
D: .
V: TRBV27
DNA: TGTGCCAGCAGCTCCCCCAATCAGCCCCAGCATTTT
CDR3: CASSSPNQPQHF

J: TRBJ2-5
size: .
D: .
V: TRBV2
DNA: TGTGCCAGCAGAGGAGGGAGAGGAGAGACCCAGTACTTC
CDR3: CASRGGRGETQYF

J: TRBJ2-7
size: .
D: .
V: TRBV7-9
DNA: TGTGCCAGCAGCTCGGACGGGGGATCCTACGAGCAGTACTTC
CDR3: CASSSDGGSYEQYF

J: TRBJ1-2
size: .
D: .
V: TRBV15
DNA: TGTGCCACCAGCAGAGATAGGTCAGAGGATGGCTACACCTTC
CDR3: CATSRDRSEDGYTF

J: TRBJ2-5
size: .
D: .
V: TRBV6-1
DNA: TGTGCCAGCAGTACCGGGCAGCAACAAGAGACCCAGTACTTC
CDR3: CASSTGQQQETQYF

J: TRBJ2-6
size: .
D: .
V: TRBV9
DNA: TGTGCCAGCAGCGTAGCTATAAGCTCTGGGGCCAACGTCCTGACTTTC
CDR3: CASSVAISSGANVLTF

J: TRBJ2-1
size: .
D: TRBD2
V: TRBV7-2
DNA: TGTGCCAGCAGCTTAGCGGGGACTAGGAGTACGAGTGAGCAGTTCTTC
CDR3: CASSLAGTRSTSEQFF

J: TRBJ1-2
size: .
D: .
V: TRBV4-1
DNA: TGCGCCAGCAGCCAAGGGAAGGATCCCCGCTATGGCTACACCTTC
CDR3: CASSQGKDPRYGYTF

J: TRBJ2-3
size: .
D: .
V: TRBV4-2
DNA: TGTGCCAGCAGCCAAGATGTTAGTCGAGCAGATACGCAGTATTTT
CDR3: CASSQDVSRADTQYF

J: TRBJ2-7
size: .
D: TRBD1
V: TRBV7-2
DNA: TGTGCCAGCAGCAGACAGGGGGTCTACGAGCAGTACTTC
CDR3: CASSRQGVYEQYF

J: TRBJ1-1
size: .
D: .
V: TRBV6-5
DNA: TGTGCCAGCAGTTACAGGGGAGGGAACACTGAAGCTTTCTTT
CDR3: CASSYRGGNTEAFF

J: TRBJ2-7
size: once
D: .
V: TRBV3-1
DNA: TGTGCCAGCAGCCAAGTTCGTCGAGAGCAGTACTTC
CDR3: CASSQVRREQYF

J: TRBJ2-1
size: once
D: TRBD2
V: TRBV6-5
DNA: TGTGCCAGCAGTTTCGGGGGGTGGCAGTTCTTC
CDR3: CASSFGGWQFF

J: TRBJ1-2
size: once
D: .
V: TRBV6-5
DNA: TGTGCCAGCAGTTACTCGTGGAACGGCAACTATGGCTACACCTTC
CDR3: CASSYSWNGNYGYTF

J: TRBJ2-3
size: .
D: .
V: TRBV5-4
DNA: TGTGCCAGCAGCTTGCCGGGACTCCAGGAAGATACGCAGTATTTT
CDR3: CASSLPGLQEDTQYF

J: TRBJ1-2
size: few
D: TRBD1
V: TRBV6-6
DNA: TGTGCCAGCAGTACCGGGACAGGGATCTATGGCTACACCTTC
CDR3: CASSTGTGIYGYTF

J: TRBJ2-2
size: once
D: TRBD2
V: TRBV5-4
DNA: TGTGCCAGCAGTTTAGCGGGGGAGAACACCGGGGAGCTGTTTTTT
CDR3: CASSLAGENTGELFF

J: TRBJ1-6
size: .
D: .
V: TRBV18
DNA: TGTGCCAGCTCACCACAGGCACCTAATTCACCCCTCCACTTT
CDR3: CASSPQAPNSPLHF

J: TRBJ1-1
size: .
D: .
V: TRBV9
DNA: TGTGCCAGCAGCGTAGACTTGAACACTGAAGCTTTCTTT
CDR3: CASSVDLNTEAFF

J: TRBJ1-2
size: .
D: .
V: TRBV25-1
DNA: TGTGCCAGCAGCTCTTTGGGATATGGCTACACCTTC
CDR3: CASSSLGYGYTF

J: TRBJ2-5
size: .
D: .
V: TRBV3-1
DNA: TGTGCCAGCAGCCCGGGGGCAGGGAGAGTAACACAAGAGACCCAGTACTTC
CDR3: CASSPGAGRVTQETQYF

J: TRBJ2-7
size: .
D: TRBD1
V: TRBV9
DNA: TGTGCCAGCAGTCTTGGACAGGGGCCGGGCTCCTACGAGCAGTACTTC
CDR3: CASSLGQGPGSYEQYF

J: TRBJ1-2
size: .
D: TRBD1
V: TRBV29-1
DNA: TGCAGCGTAGACAGGGGGGCTGGCTACACCTTC
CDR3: CSVDRGAGYTF

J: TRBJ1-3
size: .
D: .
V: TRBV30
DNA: TGTGCCTGGAGTATTGGTGGAAACACCATATATTTT
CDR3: CAWSIGGNTIYF

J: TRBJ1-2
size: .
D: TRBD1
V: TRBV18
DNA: TGTGCCAGCTCAGCGACAGGGGGCACGGACTATGGCTACACCTTC
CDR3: CASSATGGTDYGYTF

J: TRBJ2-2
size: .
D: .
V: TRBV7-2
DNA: TGTGCCAGCAGCTTAGTTAGCGGCGGGGAGCTGTTTTTT
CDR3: CASSLVSGGELFF

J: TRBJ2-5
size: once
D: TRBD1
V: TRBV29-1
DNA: TGCAGCGCCCTAACCGGGACAGCCCAAGAGACCCAGTACTTC
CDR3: CSALTGTAQETQYF

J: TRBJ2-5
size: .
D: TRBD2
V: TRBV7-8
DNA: TGTGCCAGCAGCTCTAGCGGTACTCAAGAGACCCAGTACTTC
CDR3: CASSSSGTQETQYF

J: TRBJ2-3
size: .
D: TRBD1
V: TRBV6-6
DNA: TGTGCCATTAGCAGGGGGCGCTGGAGCACAGATACGCAGTATTTT
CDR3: CAISRGRWSTDTQYF

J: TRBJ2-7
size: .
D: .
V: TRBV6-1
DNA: TGTGCCACCAAGGTCGCCTACTCCTACGAGCAGTACTTC
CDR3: CATKVAYSYEQYF

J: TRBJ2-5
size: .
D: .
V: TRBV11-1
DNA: TGTGCCAGCAGCCTCAGGGGAGAAGAGACCCAGTACTTC
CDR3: CASSLRGEETQYF

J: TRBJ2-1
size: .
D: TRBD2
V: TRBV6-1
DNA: TGTGCCAGCGGGAGGGCAGGGAGTGAGTGGGACAATGAGCAGTTCTTC
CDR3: CASGRAGSEWDNEQFF

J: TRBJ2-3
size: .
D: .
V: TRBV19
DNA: TGTGCCAGTAGTCGCAACACAGATACGCAGTATTTT
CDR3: CASSRNTDTQYF

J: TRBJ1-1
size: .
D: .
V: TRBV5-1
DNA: TGCGCCAGCAGCTTGGTGTCCCAGAACACTGAAGCTTTCTTT
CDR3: CASSLVSQNTEAFF

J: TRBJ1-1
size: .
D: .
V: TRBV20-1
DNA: TGCAGTGGCCGGGGGGGTGATCCCACTGAAGCTTTCTTT
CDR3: CSGRGGDPTEAFF

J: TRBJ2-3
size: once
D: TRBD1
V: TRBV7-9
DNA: TGTGCCAGCAGCTTAATGGGACAGACCACAGATACGCAGTATTTT
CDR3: CASSLMGQTTDTQYF

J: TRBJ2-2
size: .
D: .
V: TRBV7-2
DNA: TGTGCCAGCAGGTTCCCCCCCGGGGAGCTGTTTTTT
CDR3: CASRFPPGELFF

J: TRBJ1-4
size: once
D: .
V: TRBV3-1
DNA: TGTGCCAGCAGCCAGGCAGGACGACAAGGGGAAAAACTGTTTTTT
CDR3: CASSQAGRQGEKLFF